What follows are 14 T cell receptor beta chains derived from one specimen sequenced in a study of blood T cell repertoires in COVID-19. Generated by immunoSEQ multiplex PCR, the TCRdb table keeps only in-frame clones and is missing some. The sample holds approximately 97,000 clones; just over 90% are singletons and the top ten take about 1.7%. The specimen was peripheral blood. Source of these receptors: a man aged 55-75 years with acute or convalescent COVID-19.

The chain uses TRBV28 and TRBJ2-1; D perhaps matches TRBD2 (7 bases). Trimming removed 7 bases at V and 7 bases at J, with 26 bases between. Germline V CDR1 and CDR2: MDHEN, SYDVKM. The CDR3 is 17 residues long. The CDR3, as DNA: TGTGCCAGCATTGAGGTGATGGGAGGGGGGGGCCCGAATGAGCAGTTCTTC. Protein sequence: CASIEVMGGGGPNEQFF.

The chain uses TRBV5-6 and TRBJ1-1; 8 nucleotides agree with TRBD1. J lost 1 base, V lost 2 bases, and 1 base had no gene match. The CDR3 runs to 14 residues. Looked up from germline, CDR1 is SGHDT and CDR2 is YYEEEE. Here the CDR3 reads CASSFGQGNTEAFF. In DNA form, the CDR3 reads TGTGCCAGCAGCTTCGGACAGGGGAACACTGAAGCTTTCTTT.

This chain connects TRBV6-6 to TRBJ2-1; weak D call: TRBD1 (6 bases). There are 17 residues in the CDR3. V lost 5 bases and J 4 bases, leaving 21 bases between the germline ends. Germline V lookup: CDR1 MNHNY, CDR2 SVGAGI (reference sequence). CDR3 nucleotide sequence: TGTGCCAGCAGTCTTGGGGGCCTAGTAACAGAGTACAATGAGCAGTTCTTC. Its protein is CASSLGGLVTEYNEQFF.

This chain connects TRBV5-4 to TRBJ1-6; 9 bases map to TRBD1. The CDR3 length is 15 residues. CDR1 SGHNT and CDR2 YYREEE come from the germline V gene (reference sequence). Germline trimming cut 4 bases from V and 9 bases from J; bases unmatched to any gene: 8. The CDR3 spells CASSLQGALGSPLHF. CDR3 in DNA: TGTGCCAGCAGCCTACAGGGGGCTTTAGGTTCACCCCTCCACTTT.

V and J are TRBV7-9 and TRBJ1-4; D remains unclear. Per germline, CDR1 SEHNR and CDR2 FQNEAQ (reference sequence). V shed 6 bases and J shed 7 bases, with 18 bases lying between them. This CDR3 region has 15 residues. CDR3 loop: CASRPTNTAGEKLFF. The CDR3 region has the DNA TGTGCCAGCAGACCAACCAATACGGCGGGTGAAAAACTGTTTTTT.

The J gene is TRBJ1-5, the V gene TRBV12-5; no reliable D call. Deletions cut 9 bases from V and 3 bases from J, with 15 bases between. Germline CDR1 is LGHNT and CDR2 is FRNRAP. CDR3 length equals 14 residues. The CDR3 spells CASGVGSDNQPQHF. The CDR3 DNA is TGTGCTAGCGGTGTGGGGAGTGACAATCAGCCCCAGCATTTT.

This clone was detected a few times. The chain carries TRBV7-2 and TRBJ1-2; no reliable D call. This CDR3 has 11 residues. CDR1 is SGHTA and CDR2 is FQGNSA in the germline V gene. V lost 4 bases to trimming and J lost 3 bases, with 3 bases between them. CDR3 protein: CASSSYYGYTF. CDR3 nucleotides: TGTGCCAGCAGCTCGTACTATGGCTACACCTTC.

The DNA for the CDR3 is TGTGCCAGCAGGGGGAGCACCGGGGAGCTGTTTTTT. It codes for CASRGSTGELFF. J is TRBJ2-2 and V is TRBV6-6; maybe TRBD2 (5 bases). The germline gives CDR1 MNHNY, CDR2 SVGAGI (reference sequence). CDR3 size: 12 residues. V lost 6 bases and J lost 4, with 6 bases in between.

V gene TRBV19 combines with J gene TRBJ1-5; the D gene is possibly TRBD1 (5 bases). The V and J ends lost 0 bases and 2 bases respectively, with 17 bases between them. This CDR3 region has 18 residues. Per the germline V gene, CDR1 is LNHDA and CDR2 is SQIVND (reference sequence). CDR3 loop: CASSIDAVGEGGNQPQHF. DNA for the CDR3: TGTGCCAGTAGTATAGATGCGGTGGGGGAGGGAGGCAATCAGCCCCAGCATTTT.

This clone has more than one count but fewer than ten. The chain is built from TRBV6-5 and TRBJ1-2; TRBD1 matches 12 bases. CDR3 length: 15 residues. Trimming at V came to 6 bases and at J to 8 bases, leaving 10 bases not matched to a gene. In germline, CDR1 is MNHEY, CDR2 SVGAGI. The CDR3 DNA follows: TGTGCCAGCAGACCATACGGGACAGGGGGCGAGGGCTACACCTTC. It yields the protein CASRPYGTGGEGYTF.

The V gene is TRBV5-5, the J gene TRBJ1-1, with D possibly TRBD1 on 5 matching bases. CDR3 length equals 16 residues. Trimming removed 3 bases from V and 0 bases from J, with 15 bases in between. CDR1 and CDR2 from the germline V gene are SGHKS and YYEKEE (reference sequence). The CDR3 DNA follows: TGTGCCAGCAGCTGGATCGGGGGGTACATGAACACTGAAGCTTTCTTT. Its translation: CASSWIGGYMNTEAFF.

The J gene is TRBJ1-2, the V gene TRBV27, with D possibly TRBD1 on 5 matching bases. Trimming removed 8 bases from V and 8 bases from J, with 15 bases in between. CDR1 MNHEY and CDR2 SMNVEV come from the germline V gene (reference sequence). The length of the CDR3 is 12 residues. The CDR3 reads CASASRVAGYTF. The CDR3 bases are TGTGCCAGCGCGAGCAGGGTGGCCGGCTACACCTTC.

The V call is TRBV6-5, the J call TRBJ1-5, with a possible D match to TRBD1 (5 bases). The CDR3 loop spans 12 amino acids. V lost 10 bases and J lost 5, with 12 bases in between. Germline CDR1 reads MNHEY; CDR2 reads SVGAGI. CDR3 region: CATEEGYQPQHF. In DNA form, the CDR3 reads TGTGCCACCGAGGAGGGGTATCAGCCCCAGCATTTT.

V is TRBV6-5 and J is TRBJ1-1, with 7 bases lining up with TRBD1. The CDR3 extends over 15 amino acids. J was trimmed by 4 bases and V by 7 bases; bases with no gene match: 12. The germline CDR1 and CDR2 sequences are MNHEY and SVGAGI. CDR3 in DNA: TGTGCCAGCATTCCGAAGGACAGGTGGAGCACTGAAGCTTTCTTT. Its translation: CASIPKDRWSTEAFF.